Shown below are 22 T cell receptor beta chains from a single sample sequenced in a study of blood T cells in healthy people across ages. Primed by a sample-barcoded 5' primer and a J-beta primer mix, a second PCR proceeded for about 6 to 11 cycles. TCRdb re-derived calls from the 5' RACE reads in MiXCR, one entry per CDR3 protein. The sample gives fewer than 750,000 distinct CDR3 sequences, over 40% of which show up once; about 13% is in the top ten. Sequencing was done on a sample of blood. Source of these receptors: a woman aged 80 or over in good health.

Many counts were recorded for this clonotype. V usage is TRBV7-2 and J usage is TRBJ2-1; D possibly matches TRBD1 or TRBD2 (5 bases each). The CDR3 runs 14 residues. The germline CDR1 and CDR2 sequences are SGHTA and FQGNSA. Trimming left V 4 bases short and J 9 bases short, with 16 bases between. CDR3 in DNA: TGTGCCAGCAGCTGGAAGCAGGGAAGCGGTGAGCAGTTCTTC. Translating it yields CASSWKQGSGEQFF.

Only a few counts were recorded for this clonotype. The chain is built from TRBV6-1 and TRBJ2-3; the D call may be TRBD1 or TRBD2 (6 bases each). The CDR3 consists of 12 residues. The ends were cut back, 11 bases at V and 8 bases at J, with 17 bases in the middle. Germline V gene sequence: CDR1 MNHNS, CDR2 SASEGT. The CDR3 protein is CASGIEGGTQYF. The CDR3 DNA reads TGTGCCTCCGGGATCGAGGGGGGTACGCAGTATTTT.

The chain recombines TRBV6-6 with TRBJ2-7, with 10 bases identical to TRBD1. Trimming at V came to 2 bases and at J to 5 bases, leaving 9 bases not matched to a gene. Germline assignment: CDR1 MNHNY and CDR2 SVGAGI (reference sequence). The CDR3 has 16 amino acids. The CDR3 is CASSYELGTGEDEQYF. The CDR3, as DNA: TGTGCCAGCAGTTACGAATTAGGGACAGGGGAAGACGAGCAGTACTTC.

There are a few counts of this clonotype. The V and J genes are TRBV5-1 and TRBJ1-1, with D maybe TRBD1 (5 bases). This CDR3 is built from 14 residues. Trimming took 4 bases from V and 1 from J, leaving 11 bases between them. CDR1 is SGHRS, CDR2 YFSETQ, per germline. CDR3 in amino acids: CASSETTGNTEAFF. The CDR3 nucleotides are TGCGCCAGCAGCGAAACCACAGGGAACACTGAAGCTTTCTTT.

The chain couples TRBV6-4 to TRBJ2-5; D is possibly TRBD1 or TRBD2 (5 bases each). The CDR3 sequence is 14 residues long. V was pared by 4 bases and J by 7 bases, with 16 bases between. Germline V gene data show CDR1 as MRHNA and CDR2 as SNTAGT. CDR3 loop: CASSGGRARVTQYF. In nucleotides, the CDR3 is TGTGCCAGCAGTGGGGGACGGGCAAGAGTGACCCAGTACTTC.

Regarding this clonotype: A much larger clone differs by one base, so this may be a read error. The chain employs TRBV12-3 or TRBV12-4 and TRBJ1-4; 8 positions agree with TRBD1. The CDR3 runs 15 residues. The CDR3 sequence is CASSPGGAANENLFF. The CDR3 nucleotides are TGTGCCAGCAGTCCAGGGGGCGCGGCTAATGAAAATCTGTTTTTT.

The genes are TRBV11-2 and TRBJ2-3, with D maybe TRBD2 (7 bases). Germline lookup yields CDR1 SGHAT and CDR2 FQNNGV. The CDR3 covers 17 residues. V gave up 3 bases and J gave up 4 bases, with 20 bases separating them. CDR3 nucleotides: TGTGCCAGCAGCTTCAAACTAGGGGGGGGGCCCGCAGATACGCAGTATTTT. This gives the protein CASSFKLGGGPADTQYF.

This clonotype was picked up many times. The rearrangement links TRBV20-1 to TRBJ2-1; D remains unclear. V was cut by 1 base and J by 0 bases, with 10 bases left in between. There are 15 residues in the CDR3. The germline V gene has CDR1 DFQATT and CDR2 SNEGSKA (reference sequence). The chain's CDR3 is CSARVPQRSYNEQFF. For the CDR3, the DNA is TGCAGTGCTAGAGTTCCACAACGCTCCTACAATGAGCAGTTCTTC.

This clonotype came up many times. The V call is TRBV7-2, the J call TRBJ2-3; perhaps TRBD2 as D (5 bases). Trimming shortened V by 5 bases and J by 5 bases, and 20 bases separated the two germline ends. The CDR3 is made up of 16 amino acids. Germline values: CDR1 SGHTA, CDR2 FQGNSA. The DNA of the CDR3 is TGTGCCAGCAGCCCTACACGAGCGCTAGCAAGAGATACGCAGTATTTT. Translating gives CASSPTRALARDTQYF.

This clonotype was seen at least ten times. The CDR3 here is CASSAGTSGSTDTQYF. CDR3 in DNA: TGTGCCAGCAGCGCCGGGACTAGCGGATCCACAGATACGCAGTATTTT. The chain is built from TRBV9 and TRBJ2-3, with TRBD2 matching 11 bases. The CDR3 runs 16 residues. Per the germline V gene, CDR1 is SGDLS and CDR2 is YYNGEE. V was clipped by 3 bases and J by 2 bases; unmatched bases: 5.

The genes are TRBV4-2 and TRBJ1-1; tentatively, D is TRBD1 (6 bases). Germline lookup yields CDR1 LGHNA and CDR2 YNFKEQ. V lost 3 bases and J 6 bases, leaving 17 bases between the germline ends. The CDR3 consists of 15 residues. Written as DNA, the CDR3 is TGTGCCAGCAGCCAGGCCGGGGGGCCGAGCGCTGAAGCTTTCTTT. Its protein is CASSQAGGPSAEAFF.

This clonotype was observed once. CDR3 coding DNA: TGTGCCAGCAGTGACAGGAGCGAAAATCAGCCCCAGCATTTT. It codes for CASSDRSENQPQHF. This rearrangement joins TRBV25-1 to TRBJ1-5; D is undetermined. The CDR3 extends over 14 amino acids. Germline assignment: CDR1 MGHDK and CDR2 SYGVNS. V was pared by 3 bases and J by 4 bases, with 10 bases between. The whole variable domain, remainder taken from reference TRBV25-1 and TRBJ1-5, is EADIYQTPRYLVIGTGKKITLECSQTMGHDKMYWYQQDPGMELHLIHYSYGVNSTEKGDLSSESTVSRIRTEHFPLTLESARPSHTSQYLCASSDRSENQPQHFGDGTRLSIL.

Turning to this clonotype: One junction end does not reproduce the germline sequence, and a read error may be involved. The genes are TRBV14 and TRBJ2-7; D call uncertain. This CDR3 is 14 amino acids long. The germline V gene encodes CDR1 SGHDN and CDR2 FVKESK. The CDR3 here is CAGSQVRWQDEQYF. CDR3 nucleotides: TGTGCCGGCAGCCAAGTACGTTGGCAGGACGAGCAGTACTTC.

The V and J genes are TRBV12-3 or TRBV12-4 and TRBJ1-5; D may be TRBD1 (5 bases). Between the trimmed V and J ends, which lost 6 bases and 3 bases, there was a span of 12 bases. The CDR3 runs 14 residues. CDR3 in amino acids: CASSQGAANQPQHF. In DNA, the CDR3 is TGTGCCAGCAGCCAGGGAGCCGCCAATCAGCCCCAGCATTTT.

This clonotype appeared many times. The J gene is TRBJ2-1, the V gene TRBV6-5; D remains unclear. Germline V gives CDR1 MNHEY, CDR2 SVGAGI. This CDR3 contains 15 residues. The V end lost 2 bases, the J end lost 0 bases, and 8 bases lay between the germline ends. The CDR3 sequence: CASSYGRSSYNEQFF. The CDR3, as DNA: TGTGCCAGCAGTTACGGAAGGAGCTCCTACAATGAGCAGTTCTTC.

This chain connects TRBV20-1 to TRBJ2-3, with D uncertain. The CDR3 totals 12 residues. From germline, CDR1 is DFQATT and CDR2 SNEGSKA (reference sequence). V was pared by 0 bases and J by 4 bases, with 5 bases between. The DNA for the CDR3 is TGCAGTGCTAGAGAGGTCTCAGATACGCAGTATTTT. This sequence encodes CSAREVSDTQYF.

The chain combines TRBV24-1 with TRBJ2-1; D ambiguous. The DNA matches TRBJ2-7 better at its end, which makes the J call doubtful. The CDR3 is made up of 14 amino acids. Germline CDR1 is KGHDR and CDR2 is SFDVKD. In DNA form, the CDR3 reads TGTGCCACCCGAAAGGAAGGCCCCTACAATGAGCAGTACTTC. Translation: CATRKEGPYNEQYF.

Concerning this clonotype itself: A much larger clone sits a single nucleotide away, making a read error possible. V and J are TRBV5-1 and TRBJ2-1; TRBD1 agrees at 8 bases. The CDR3 contains 15 residues. Trimming cost V 4 bases and J 9 bases; bases outside gene matches: 12. In germline, CDR1 is SGHRS, CDR2 YFSETQ. This CDR3 is CASSNPGGRGGEQFF. CDR3 sequence (DNA): TGCGCCAGCAGCAACCCAGGGGGCAGGGGAGGTGAGCAGTTCTTC.

Only one count was recorded for this clonotype. This chain links TRBV27 with TRBJ2-7; perhaps TRBD1 as D (5 bases). This CDR3 has 15 amino acids. Germline V gene data show CDR1 as MNHEY and CDR2 as SMNVEV (reference sequence). Trimming pared 7 bases from V and 0 bases from J, leaving 16 bases between. The CDR3 reads CASKASRGFSYEQYF. The CDR3, as DNA: TGTGCCAGCAAGGCTTCAAGGGGTTTCTCCTACGAGCAGTACTTC.

The V call is TRBV11-3, the J call TRBJ2-1; D uncertain. The V gene lost 1 base and the J gene lost 8 bases, with 12 bases spanning the gap. This CDR3 contains 14 residues. Germline loops: CDR1 SGHNT, CDR2 YENEEA. CDR3 DNA sequence: TGTGCCAGCAGCTTAGGAAGGGTGAACGATGAGCAGTTCTTC. Encoded protein: CASSLGRVNDEQFF.

This clonotype was recorded a few times. V gene TRBV24-1 combines with J gene TRBJ1-1, with a tentative D call TRBD1 (5 bases). Germline CDR1 KGHDR, CDR2 SFDVKD. CDR3 length equals 15 residues. V dropped 3 bases and J dropped 1 base, with 11 bases sitting between them. Here the CDR3 DNA reads TGTGCCACCAGTGATCCATCTCAGGGGAACACTGAAGCTTTCTTT. Its translation is CATSDPSQGNTEAFF.

This CDR3 is CASTNTGEDGYTF. The CDR3, as DNA: TGTGCCAGCACCAATACAGGGGAGGATGGCTACACCTTC. J is TRBJ1-2 and V is TRBV7-9, with TRBD1 matching 7 bases. With 7 bases clipped from V and 6 bases from J, the junction kept 8 bases outside the gene matches. Germline CDR1 SEHNR, CDR2 FQNEAQ (reference sequence). The CDR3 has 13 residues.